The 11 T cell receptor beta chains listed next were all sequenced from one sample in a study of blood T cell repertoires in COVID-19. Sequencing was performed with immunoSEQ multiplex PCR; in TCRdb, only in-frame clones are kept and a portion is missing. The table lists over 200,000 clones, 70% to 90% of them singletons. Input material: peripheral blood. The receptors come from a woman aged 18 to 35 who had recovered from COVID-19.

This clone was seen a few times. The CDR3 region is CASSERDQGYTDTQYF. In nucleotides, the CDR3 is TGTGCCAGCAGTGAAAGGGATCAGGGATACACAGATACGCAGTATTTT. The chain recombines TRBV25-1 with TRBJ2-3; a weak D match, TRBD1 (5 bases). Trimming removed 2 bases at V and 2 bases at J, with 14 bases between. The germline gives CDR1 MGHDK, CDR2 SYGVNS. CDR3 length equals 16 residues. The full variable domain, its missing parts supplied by reference TRBV25-1 and TRBJ2-3, is EADIYQTPRYLVIGTGKKITLECSQTMGHDKMYWYQQDPGMELHLIHYSYGVNSTEKGDLSSESTVSRIRTEHFPLTLESARPSHTSQYLCASSERDQGYTDTQYFGPGTRLTVL.

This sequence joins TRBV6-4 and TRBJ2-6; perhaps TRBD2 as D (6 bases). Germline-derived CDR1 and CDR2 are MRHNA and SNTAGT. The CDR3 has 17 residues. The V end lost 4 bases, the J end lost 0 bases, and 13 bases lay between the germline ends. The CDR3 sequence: CASSVELARSGANVLTF. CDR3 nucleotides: TGTGCCAGCAGTGTGGAACTAGCACGCTCTGGGGCCAACGTCCTGACTTTC.

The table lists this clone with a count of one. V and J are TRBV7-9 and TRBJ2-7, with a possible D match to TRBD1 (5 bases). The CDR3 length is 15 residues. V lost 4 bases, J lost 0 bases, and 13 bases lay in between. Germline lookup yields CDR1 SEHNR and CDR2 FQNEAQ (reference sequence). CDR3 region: CASSSDRRSSYEQYF. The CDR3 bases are TGTGCCAGCAGCTCTGACAGAAGGAGCTCCTACGAGCAGTACTTC.

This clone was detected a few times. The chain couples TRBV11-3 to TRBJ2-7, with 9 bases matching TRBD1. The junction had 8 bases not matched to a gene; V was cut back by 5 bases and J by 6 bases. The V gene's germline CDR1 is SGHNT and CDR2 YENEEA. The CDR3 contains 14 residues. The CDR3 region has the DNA TGTGCCAGCAGCCCATGGACAGGGGAGGGCGAGCAGTACTTC. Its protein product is CASSPWTGEGEQYF.

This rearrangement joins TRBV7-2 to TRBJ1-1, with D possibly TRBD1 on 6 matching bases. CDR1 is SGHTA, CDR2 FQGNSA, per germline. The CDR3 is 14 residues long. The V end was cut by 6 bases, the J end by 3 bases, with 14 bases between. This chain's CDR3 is CASRLGQWDTEAFF. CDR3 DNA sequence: TGTGCCAGCAGACTTGGACAGTGGGACACTGAAGCTTTCTTT.

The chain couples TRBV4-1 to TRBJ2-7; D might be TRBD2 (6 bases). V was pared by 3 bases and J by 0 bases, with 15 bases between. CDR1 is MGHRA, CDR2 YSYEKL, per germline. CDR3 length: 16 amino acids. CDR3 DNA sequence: TGCGCCAGCAGCCATGCGGGACTGCCGAGCTCCTACGAGCAGTACTTC. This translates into CASSHAGLPSSYEQYF.

The CDR3 nucleotides read TGTGCCAGCAGTCAGATAAGCGGGTCAGAGTATTTT. This encodes CASSQISGSEYF. The rearrangement uses TRBV27 and TRBJ2-3, with D possibly matching TRBD2 (6 bases). V lost 5 bases and J 13 bases, leaving 16 bases between the germline ends. The CDR3 consists of 12 residues. CDR1 and CDR2 from the germline V gene are MNHEY and SMNVEV (reference sequence).

The CDR3 region is CASSDRDTPNYGYTF. CDR3 bases: TGTGCCAGCAGCGACCGGGACACTCCTAACTATGGCTACACCTTC. The chain couples TRBV9 to TRBJ1-2, with D perhaps matching TRBD1 (6 bases). Trimming shortened V by 3 bases and J by 0 bases, and 12 bases separated the two germline ends. Looked up from germline, CDR1 is SGDLS and CDR2 is YYNGEE. This CDR3 is built from 15 residues.

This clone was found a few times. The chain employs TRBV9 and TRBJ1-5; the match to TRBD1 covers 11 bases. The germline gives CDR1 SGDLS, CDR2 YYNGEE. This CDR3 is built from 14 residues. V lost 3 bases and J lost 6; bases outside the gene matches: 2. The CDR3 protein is CASSAGTGGQPQHF. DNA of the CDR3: TGTGCCAGCAGCGCCGGGACAGGGGGTCAGCCCCAGCATTTT.

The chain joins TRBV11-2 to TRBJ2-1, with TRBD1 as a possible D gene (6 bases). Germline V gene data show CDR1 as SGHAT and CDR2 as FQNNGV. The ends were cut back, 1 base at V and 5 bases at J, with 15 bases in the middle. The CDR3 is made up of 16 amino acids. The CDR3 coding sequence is TGTGCCAGCAGCTTAGTAGGGGGTTTTGAGGACAATGAGCAGTTCTTC. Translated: CASSLVGGFEDNEQFF.

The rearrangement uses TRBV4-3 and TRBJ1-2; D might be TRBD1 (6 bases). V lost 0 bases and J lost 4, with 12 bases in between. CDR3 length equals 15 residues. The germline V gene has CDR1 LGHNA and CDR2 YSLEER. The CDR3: CASSQDGQTTYGYTF. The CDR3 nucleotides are TGCGCCAGCAGCCAAGATGGACAGACCACCTATGGCTACACCTTC.